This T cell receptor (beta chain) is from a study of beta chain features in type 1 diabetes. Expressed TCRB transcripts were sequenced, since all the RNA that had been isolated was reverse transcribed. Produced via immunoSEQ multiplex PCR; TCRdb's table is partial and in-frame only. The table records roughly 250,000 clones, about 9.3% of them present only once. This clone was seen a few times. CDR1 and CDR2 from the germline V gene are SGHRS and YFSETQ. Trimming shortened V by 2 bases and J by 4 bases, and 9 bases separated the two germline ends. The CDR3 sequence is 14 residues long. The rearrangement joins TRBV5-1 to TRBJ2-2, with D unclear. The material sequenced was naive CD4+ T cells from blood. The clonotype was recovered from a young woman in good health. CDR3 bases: TGCGCCAGCAGCTTCGGTCCGTCCACCGGGGAGCTGTTTTTT. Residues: CASSFGPSTGELFF.